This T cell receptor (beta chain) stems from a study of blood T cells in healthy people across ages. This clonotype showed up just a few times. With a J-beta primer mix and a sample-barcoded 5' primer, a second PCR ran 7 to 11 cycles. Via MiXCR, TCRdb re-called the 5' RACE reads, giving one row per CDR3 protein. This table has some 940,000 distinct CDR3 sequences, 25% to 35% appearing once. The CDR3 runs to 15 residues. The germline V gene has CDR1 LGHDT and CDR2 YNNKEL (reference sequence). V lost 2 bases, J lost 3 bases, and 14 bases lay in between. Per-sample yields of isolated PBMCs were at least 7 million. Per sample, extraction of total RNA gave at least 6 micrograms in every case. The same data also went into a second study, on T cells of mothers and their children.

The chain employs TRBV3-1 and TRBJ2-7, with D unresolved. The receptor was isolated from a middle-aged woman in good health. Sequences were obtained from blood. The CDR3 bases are TGTGCCAGCAGCCAATCCCTGGATACTTACTACGAGCAGTACTTC. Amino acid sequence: CASSQSLDTYYEQYF.